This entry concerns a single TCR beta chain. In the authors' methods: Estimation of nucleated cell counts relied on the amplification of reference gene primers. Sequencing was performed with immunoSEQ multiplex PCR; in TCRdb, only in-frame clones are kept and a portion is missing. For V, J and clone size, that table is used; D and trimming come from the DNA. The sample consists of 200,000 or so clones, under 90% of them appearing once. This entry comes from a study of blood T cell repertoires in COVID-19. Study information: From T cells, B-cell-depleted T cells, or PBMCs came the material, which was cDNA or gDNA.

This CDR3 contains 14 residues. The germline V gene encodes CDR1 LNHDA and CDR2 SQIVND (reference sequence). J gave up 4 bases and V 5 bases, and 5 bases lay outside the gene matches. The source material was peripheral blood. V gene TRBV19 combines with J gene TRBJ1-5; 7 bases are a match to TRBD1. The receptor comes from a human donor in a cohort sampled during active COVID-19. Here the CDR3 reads CASSFPGGNQPQHF. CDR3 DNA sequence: TGTGCCAGTAGTTTTCCAGGGGGAAATCAGCCCCAGCATTTT.